The 3 T cell receptor beta chains reported below all come from one sample, sequenced in a study of human T cells and chemical hapten exposure. The time point was: patch test 2, 6 weeks after DPC sensitization. Noted treatment: therapeutic diphenylcyclopropenone sensitization with weekly scalp DPC. TCRdb reprocessed the RACE reads via MiXCR and lists one record per CDR3 protein. The repertoire holds 42,000 or so distinct CDR3 sequences, with 8% to 9.5% as singletons. The starting material was whole blood, obtained in connection with sensitization to the hapten diphenylcyclopropenone (DPC). These receptor sequences come from a woman aged 40 to 50 with alopecia areata. Some clones in this sample may be carry-over from other donors' samples.

This clonotype was detected ten times or more. The chain couples TRBV6-4 to TRBJ2-3; no firm D call. The CDR3 is 14 residues long. Germline CDR1 is MRHNA and CDR2 is SNTAGT. The V and J ends lost 2 bases and 4 bases respectively, with 10 bases between them. CDR3 sequence: CASSDTGGADTQYF. The CDR3 DNA sequence: TGTGCCAGCAGTGACACCGGTGGTGCAGATACGCAGTATTTT.

The genes are TRBV20-1 and TRBJ1-5; 7 bases agree with TRBD1. CDR1 is DFQATT and CDR2 is SNEGSKA in the germline V gene (reference sequence). J lost 2 bases, V lost 5 bases, and 3 bases had no gene match. The length of the CDR3 is 13 residues. The CDR3 spells CSAFDRGNQPQHF. The CDR3 DNA reads TGCAGTGCTTTTGACAGGGGCAATCAGCCCCAGCATTTT.

The table lists this clonotype with many counts. The chain links TRBV24-1 to TRBJ2-1; D gene uncertain. Germline lookup yields CDR1 KGHDR and CDR2 SFDVKD. The V and J ends lost 3 bases and 8 bases respectively, with 16 bases between them. The CDR3 loop spans 15 amino acids. The CDR3 DNA is TGTGCCACCAGTGATCCGATAGCAGGCGATTATGAGCAGTTCTTC. Translating gives CATSDPIAGDYEQFF.